These T cell receptor beta chains were read from a single sample in a study of T cell responses to AZD1222 COVID-19 vaccine. Clones were read by immunoSEQ multiplex PCR, and TCRdb kept only the in-frame ones, dropping some. Of about 120,000 clones listed, over 75% are singletons. This specimen consisted of peripheral blood, obtained on day 0 of AZD1222 vaccination. These receptors originate from an adult in good health. Each CDR3 is given with its conserved first and last residue. The order of the fields is clone size, V gene, J gene, CDR3 protein. A row's size may be missing; if present it is once, few, many or a size class.

size: NA; V: TRBV28; J: TRBJ2-2; CDR3: CASSLDRGELFF
size: few; V: TRBV3-1/TRBV3-2; J: TRBJ1-5; CDR3: CASSDGTGGAQPQHF
size: NA; V: TRBV28; J: TRBJ2-4; CDR3: CASDPGGGNIQYF
size: NA; V: TRBV5-4; J: TRBJ1-4; CDR3: CASAGQPATNEKLFF
size: NA; V: TRBV19; J: TRBJ2-5; CDR3: CASRASATGRETQYF
size: few; V: TRBV4-2; J: TRBJ2-7; CDR3: CASSQGYGATYEQYF
size: once; V: TRBV28; J: TRBJ1-1; CDR3: CASSLFTGGTEAFF
size: NA; V: TRBV4-2; J: TRBJ1-5; CDR3: CASSQEWRGYQPQHF
size: few; V: TRBV5-1; J: TRBJ1-3; CDR3: CASSWGGQFFSGNTIYF
size: NA; V: TRBV9; J: TRBJ1-6; CDR3: CASSVGQGNPNSPLHF
size: NA; V: TRBV7-8; J: TRBJ1-2; CDR3: CASSSGAAAQGGYTF
size: once; V: TRBV6-4; J: TRBJ2-1; CDR3: CASSERLAVLDEQFF
size: NA; V: TRBV6-5; J: TRBJ2-7; CDR3: CATQTGTRAYEQYF
size: few; V: TRBV18; J: TRBJ2-7; CDR3: CASSEVGVSHEQYF
size: NA; V: TRBV5-1; J: TRBJ2-7; CDR3: CASSLVVSGSEQYF
size: NA; V: TRBV18; J: TRBJ1-2; CDR3: CASSPPGGGGYGYTF
size: once; V: TRBV19; J: TRBJ1-5; CDR3: CASSNWDPLSNQPQHF
size: NA; V: TRBV6-5; J: TRBJ1-1; CDR3: CASSSLGGGGTEAFF
size: NA; V: TRBV4-3; J: TRBJ1-6; CDR3: CASSHGPYNSPLHF
size: NA; V: TRBV28; J: TRBJ1-5; CDR3: CASSFPRQPQHF
size: NA; V: TRBV15; J: TRBJ1-1; CDR3: CATSRVPLNTEAFF
size: NA; V: TRBV6-5; J: TRBJ1-4; CDR3: CASTDRLLNEKLFF
size: few; V: TRBV5-5; J: TRBJ2-1; CDR3: CASSQRTSPSYNEQFF
size: NA; V: TRBV11-3; J: TRBJ2-6; CDR3: CASSSPEAGANVLTF
size: NA; V: TRBV29-1; J: TRBJ2-1; CDR3: CSVETGYNEQFF
size: NA; V: TRBV10-3; J: TRBJ1-2; CDR3: CAISESGTDYGYTF
size: NA; V: TRBV7-2; J: TRBJ2-7; CDR3: CASSSGQSSYEQYF
size: NA; V: TRBV19; J: TRBJ1-2; CDR3: CASSMGQATWAKIYTF
size: medium-sized; V: TRBV7-2; J: TRBJ1-5; CDR3: CASSLSGNQPQHF
size: NA; V: TRBV7-2; J: TRBJ2-7; CDR3: CASSLDPAESYEQYF
size: few; V: TRBV5-1; J: TRBJ2-3; CDR3: CASYRTDSTDTQYF
size: NA; V: TRBV7-2; J: TRBJ2-3; CDR3: CASGRREGADTQYF
size: NA; V: TRBV11-2; J: TRBJ1-2; CDR3: CASSSGLNYGYTF
size: NA; V: TRBV3-1/TRBV3-2; J: TRBJ1-1; CDR3: CASSQEDRGNTEAFF
size: NA; V: TRBV9; J: TRBJ2-4; CDR3: CASSVGGGIGSHIQYF
size: NA; V: TRBV5-8; J: TRBJ2-1; CDR3: CASSPPGTGTPSWDEQFF
size: NA; V: TRBV4-1; J: TRBJ2-1; CDR3: CASSQDPTSGGVRDEQFF
size: NA; V: TRBV12-3/TRBV12-4; J: TRBJ2-7; CDR3: CASSSNEQYF
size: NA; V: TRBV4-2; J: TRBJ2-3; CDR3: CASSQDQASGTDTQYF
size: NA; V: TRBV6-5; J: TRBJ2-7; CDR3: CASSPTRGGSYEQYF
size: NA; V: TRBV5-4; J: TRBJ2-1; CDR3: CASSRGGRGSGNEQFF
size: NA; V: TRBV28; J: TRBJ1-5; CDR3: CASSFGSNQPQHF
size: NA; V: TRBV28; J: TRBJ2-2; CDR3: CASSLGAGELFF
size: NA; V: TRBV10-3; J: TRBJ2-5; CDR3: CAISEQGGKTQYF
size: NA; V: TRBV6-5; J: TRBJ2-2; CDR3: CASNGNTGELFF
size: once; V: TRBV6-5; J: TRBJ2-7; CDR3: CALRRTGVVEQYF
size: NA; V: TRBV5-1; J: TRBJ1-4; CDR3: CASSLVPGQGYTTNEKLFF